This T cell receptor beta chain comes out of a study of cytomegalovirus exposure and HLA in healthy donors. Study at large: Sequencing of about 200 million T cells in an earlier analysis found about 120 million unique TCR beta sequences. Points from the study as a whole: Earlier analysis yielded a pattern in which most TCR beta V segments were productive about 90% or about 30% of the time. Links to common viral pathogens appeared, in a later analysis, for several of the most significant clusters.

Details on this clone: Its antigen is as yet unknown. An end of the junction differs from the germline gene, which may be a read error.

Amplification used 60 Vbeta primers and 13 Jbeta primers. Some clones are missing from TCRdb's copy, which holds only in-frame ones; the method was immunoSEQ multiplex PCR. The table records 200,000 or so clones, 76% of them present only once. This CDR3 is 13 amino acids long. Germline loops: CDR1 GTSNPN, CDR2 SVGIG (reference sequence). This sequence originates from a man aged 18 to 29 in good health and CMV-seronegative. Sequenced sample: PBMCs. The rearrangement links TRBV30 to TRBJ2-7; 7 positions agree with TRBD1. The CDR3 DNA reads TGTGCCTGGCGGGGACAGACCTCCTACGGGCAGTACTTC. Encoded protein: CAWRGQTSYGQYF.